The clone carrying this T cell receptor (beta chain) was detected a few times. Its antigen is still unknown. Profiled with immunoSEQ multiplex PCR; TCRdb holds only in-frame clones, not every one. The table includes 55,000 to 80,000 clones, 87% detected once. This entry comes from a study of OX40 agonist ivuxolimab in advanced cancers. J gave up 4 bases and V 5 bases, and 6 bases lay outside the gene matches. The CDR3 extends over 14 amino acids. Germline V CDR1 and CDR2: MDHEN, SYDVKM. Patients with autoimmune history or systemic immunosuppression were excluded. General study findings and limits: At 0.1 to 3.0 mg/kg and by week 6, clonal expansion occurred in CD4+ and CD8+ blood T cells.

The rearrangement joins TRBV28 to TRBJ2-7; the match to TRBD1 covers 9 bases. Sequences were derived from CD4+ or CD8+ T cells sorted from blood, sampled in a trial of the OX40 agonist ivuxolimab. The TCR originated in an adult with an advanced solid tumor such as melanoma, head and neck, liver or kidney cancer. CDR3 protein: CASSQWTGEYEQYF. CDR3 nucleotides: TGTGCCAGCAGTCAATGGACAGGGGAGTACGAGCAGTACTTC.